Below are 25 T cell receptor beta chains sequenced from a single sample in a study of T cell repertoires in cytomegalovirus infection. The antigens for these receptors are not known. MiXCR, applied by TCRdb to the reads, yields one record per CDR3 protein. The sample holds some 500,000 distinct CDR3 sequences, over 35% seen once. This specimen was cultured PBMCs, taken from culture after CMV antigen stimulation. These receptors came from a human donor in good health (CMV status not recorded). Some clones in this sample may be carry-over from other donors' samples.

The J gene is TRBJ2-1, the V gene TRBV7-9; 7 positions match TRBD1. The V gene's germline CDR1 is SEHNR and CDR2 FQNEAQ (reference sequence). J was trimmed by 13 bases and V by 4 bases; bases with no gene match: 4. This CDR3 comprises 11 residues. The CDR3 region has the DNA TGTGCCAGCAGCTACCGGGACAGACAGTTCTTC. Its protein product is CASSYRDRQFF.

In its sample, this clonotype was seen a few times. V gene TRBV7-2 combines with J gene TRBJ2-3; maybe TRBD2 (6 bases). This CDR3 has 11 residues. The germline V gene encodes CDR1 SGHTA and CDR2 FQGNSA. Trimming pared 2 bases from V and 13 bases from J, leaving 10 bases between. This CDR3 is CASSLWGEKYF. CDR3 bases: TGTGCCAGCAGCTTATGGGGGGAGAAGTATTTT.

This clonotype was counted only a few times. CDR3 residues: CASSFLLGQLNTEAFF. The CDR3 nucleotides read TGTGCCAGCAGTTTTTTACTAGGACAGCTGAACACTGAAGCTTTCTTT. V is TRBV12-3 or TRBV12-4 and J is TRBJ1-1; TRBD1 might be the D (6 bases). The V and J ends lost 3 bases and 0 bases respectively, with 14 bases between them. This CDR3 has 16 amino acids.

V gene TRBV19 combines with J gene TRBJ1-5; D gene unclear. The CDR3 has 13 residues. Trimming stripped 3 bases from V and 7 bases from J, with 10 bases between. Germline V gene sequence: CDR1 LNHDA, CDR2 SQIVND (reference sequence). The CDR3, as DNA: TGTGCCAGTAGTATCCGTGGCCGCCAGCCCCAGCATTTT. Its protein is CASSIRGRQPQHF.

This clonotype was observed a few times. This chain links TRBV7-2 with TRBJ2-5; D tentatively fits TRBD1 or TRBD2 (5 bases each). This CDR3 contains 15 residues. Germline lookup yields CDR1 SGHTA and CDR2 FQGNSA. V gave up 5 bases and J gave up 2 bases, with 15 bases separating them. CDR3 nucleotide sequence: TGTGCCAGCAGCCTAACCGGGACGGAACAAGAGACCCAGTACTTC. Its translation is CASSLTGTEQETQYF.

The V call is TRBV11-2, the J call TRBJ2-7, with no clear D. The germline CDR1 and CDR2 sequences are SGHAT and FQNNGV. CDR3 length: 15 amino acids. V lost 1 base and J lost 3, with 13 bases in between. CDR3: CASSLAFGPRYEQYF. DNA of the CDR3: TGTGCCAGCAGCTTAGCATTCGGACCGCGCTACGAGCAGTACTTC.

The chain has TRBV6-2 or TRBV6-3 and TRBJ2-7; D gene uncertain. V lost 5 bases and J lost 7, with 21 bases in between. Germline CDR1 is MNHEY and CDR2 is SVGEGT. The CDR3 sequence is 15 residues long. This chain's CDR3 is CASSRIEKAVREQYF. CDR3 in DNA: TGTGCCAGCAGTCGGATTGAGAAGGCGGTAAGGGAGCAGTACTTC.

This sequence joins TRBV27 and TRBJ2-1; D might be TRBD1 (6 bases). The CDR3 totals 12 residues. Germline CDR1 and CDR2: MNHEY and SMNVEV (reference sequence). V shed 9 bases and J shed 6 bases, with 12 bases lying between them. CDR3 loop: CARAQGTNEQFF. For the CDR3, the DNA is TGTGCCAGAGCCCAGGGGACCAATGAGCAGTTCTTC.

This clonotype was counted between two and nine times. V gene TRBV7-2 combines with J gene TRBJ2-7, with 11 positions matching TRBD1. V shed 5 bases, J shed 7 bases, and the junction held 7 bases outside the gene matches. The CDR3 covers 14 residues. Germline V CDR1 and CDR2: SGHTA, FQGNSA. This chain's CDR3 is CASSQGQGGREQYF. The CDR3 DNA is TGTGCCAGCAGCCAGGGACAGGGGGGCCGGGAGCAGTACTTC.

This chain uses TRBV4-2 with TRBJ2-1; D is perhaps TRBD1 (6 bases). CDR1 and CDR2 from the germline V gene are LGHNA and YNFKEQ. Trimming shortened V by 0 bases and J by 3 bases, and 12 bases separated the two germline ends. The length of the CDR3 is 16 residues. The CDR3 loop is CASSQEPGVNYNEQFF. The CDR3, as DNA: TGTGCCAGCAGCCAAGAGCCAGGGGTGAACTACAATGAGCAGTTCTTC.

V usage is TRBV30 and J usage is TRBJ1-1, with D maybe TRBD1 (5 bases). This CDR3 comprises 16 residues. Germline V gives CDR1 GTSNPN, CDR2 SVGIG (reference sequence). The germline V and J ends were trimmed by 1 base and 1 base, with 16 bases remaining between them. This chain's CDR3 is CAWSALMEGWNTEAFF. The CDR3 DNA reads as TGTGCCTGGAGTGCCCTGATGGAGGGGTGGAACACTGAAGCTTTCTTT.

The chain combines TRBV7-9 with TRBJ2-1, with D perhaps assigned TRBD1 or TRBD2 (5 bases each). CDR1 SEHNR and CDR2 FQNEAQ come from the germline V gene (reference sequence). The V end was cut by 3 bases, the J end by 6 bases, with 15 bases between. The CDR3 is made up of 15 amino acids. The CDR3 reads CASSLGVVAPNEQFF. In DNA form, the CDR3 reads TGTGCCAGCAGCTTGGGGGTCGTGGCCCCCAATGAGCAGTTCTTC.

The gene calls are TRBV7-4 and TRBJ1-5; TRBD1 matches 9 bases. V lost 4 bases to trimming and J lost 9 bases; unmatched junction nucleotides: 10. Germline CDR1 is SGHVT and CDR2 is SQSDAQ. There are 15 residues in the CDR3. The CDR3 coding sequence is TGTGCCAGCAGCTCATCGGACAGGGGAGAAGGGCCCCAGCATTTT. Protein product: CASSSSDRGEGPQHF.

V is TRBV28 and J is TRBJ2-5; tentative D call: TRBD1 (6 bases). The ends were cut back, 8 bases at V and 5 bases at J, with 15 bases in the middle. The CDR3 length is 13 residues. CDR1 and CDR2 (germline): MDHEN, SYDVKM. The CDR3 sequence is CASRGWGPETQYF. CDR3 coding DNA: TGTGCCAGCCGAGGGTGGGGGCCGGAGACCCAGTACTTC.

CDR3 in DNA: TGTGCCATCAGTGAGTCCTCAACAGGGGGCGGATCACCCCTCCACTTT. It encodes CAISESSTGGGSPLHF. The rearrangement joins TRBV10-3 to TRBJ1-6, with 9 bases lining up with TRBD1. The CDR3 totals 16 residues. Unmatched junction bases numbered 7, after V lost 0 bases and J lost 10 bases. Per the germline V gene, CDR1 is ENHRY and CDR2 is SYGVKD.

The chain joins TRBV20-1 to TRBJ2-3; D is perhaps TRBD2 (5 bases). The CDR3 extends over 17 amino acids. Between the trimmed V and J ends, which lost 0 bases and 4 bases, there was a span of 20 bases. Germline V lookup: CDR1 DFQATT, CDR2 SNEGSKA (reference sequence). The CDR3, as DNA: TGCAGTGCTAGAGATCGGGATTCAGCAAAATCCCCAGATACGCAGTATTTT. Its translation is CSARDRDSAKSPDTQYF.

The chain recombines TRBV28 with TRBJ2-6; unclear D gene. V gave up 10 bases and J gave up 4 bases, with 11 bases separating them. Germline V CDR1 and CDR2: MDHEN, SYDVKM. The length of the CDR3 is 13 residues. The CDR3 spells CATADAGANVLTF. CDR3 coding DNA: TGTGCCACCGCCGATGCCGGGGCCAACGTCCTGACTTTC.

Here the CDR3 reads CASSFLGGGYGYTF. CDR3 coding DNA: TGTGCCAGCAGTTTTTTAGGGGGCGGCTATGGCTACACCTTC. The V gene is TRBV28, the J gene TRBJ1-2; 7 nucleotides align to TRBD1. CDR1 and CDR2 from the germline V gene are MDHEN and SYDVKM. With 3 bases clipped from V and 4 bases from J, the junction kept 5 bases outside the gene matches. This CDR3 has 14 amino acids.

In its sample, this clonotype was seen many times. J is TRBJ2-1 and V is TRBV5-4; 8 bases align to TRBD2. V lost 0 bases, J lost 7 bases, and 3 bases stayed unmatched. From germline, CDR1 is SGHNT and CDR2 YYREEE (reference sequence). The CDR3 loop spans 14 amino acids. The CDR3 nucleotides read TGTGCCAGCAGCTTGGCGGGGGGGAGGAATGAGCAGTTCTTC. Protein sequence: CASSLAGGRNEQFF.

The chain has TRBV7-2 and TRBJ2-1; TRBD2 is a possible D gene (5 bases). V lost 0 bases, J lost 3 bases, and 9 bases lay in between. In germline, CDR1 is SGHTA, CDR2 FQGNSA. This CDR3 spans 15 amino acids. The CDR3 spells CASSLAGVLYNEQFF. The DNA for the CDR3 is TGTGCCAGCAGCTTAGCGGGAGTACTCTACAATGAGCAGTTCTTC.

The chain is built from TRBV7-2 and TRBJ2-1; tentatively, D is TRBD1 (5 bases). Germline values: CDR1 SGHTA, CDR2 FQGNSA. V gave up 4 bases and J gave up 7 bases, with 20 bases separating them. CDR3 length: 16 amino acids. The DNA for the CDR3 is TGTGCCAGCAGCTCCAGGGATTGGCGCTCTACAAATGAGCAGTTCTTC. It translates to CASSSRDWRSTNEQFF.

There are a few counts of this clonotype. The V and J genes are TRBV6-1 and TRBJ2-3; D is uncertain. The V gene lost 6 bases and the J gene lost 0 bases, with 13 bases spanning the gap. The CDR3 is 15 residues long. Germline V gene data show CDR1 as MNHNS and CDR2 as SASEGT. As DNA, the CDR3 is TGTGCCAGCAGGCCCCAAGTCGCGAGCACAGATACGCAGTATTTT. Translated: CASRPQVASTDTQYF.

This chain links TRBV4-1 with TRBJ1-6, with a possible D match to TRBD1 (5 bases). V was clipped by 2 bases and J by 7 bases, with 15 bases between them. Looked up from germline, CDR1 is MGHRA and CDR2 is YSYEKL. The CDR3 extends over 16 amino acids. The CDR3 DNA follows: TGCGCCAGCAGCCAACCGACGGGACGGGGGAATTCACCCCTCCACTTT. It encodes CASSQPTGRGNSPLHF.

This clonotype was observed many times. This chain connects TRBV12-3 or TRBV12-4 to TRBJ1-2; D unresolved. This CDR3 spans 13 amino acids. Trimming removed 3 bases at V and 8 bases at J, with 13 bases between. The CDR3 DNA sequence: TGTGCCAGCAGTTTTCCAGGAGGGTCCGGCTACACCTTC. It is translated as CASSFPGGSGYTF.

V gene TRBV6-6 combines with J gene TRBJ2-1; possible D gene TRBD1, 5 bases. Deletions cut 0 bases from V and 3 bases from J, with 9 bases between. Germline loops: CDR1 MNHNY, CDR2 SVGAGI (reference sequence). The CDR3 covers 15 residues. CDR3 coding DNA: TGTGCCAGCAGTTACTCGAAGGGGATCTACAATGAGCAGTTCTTC. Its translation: CASSYSKGIYNEQFF.